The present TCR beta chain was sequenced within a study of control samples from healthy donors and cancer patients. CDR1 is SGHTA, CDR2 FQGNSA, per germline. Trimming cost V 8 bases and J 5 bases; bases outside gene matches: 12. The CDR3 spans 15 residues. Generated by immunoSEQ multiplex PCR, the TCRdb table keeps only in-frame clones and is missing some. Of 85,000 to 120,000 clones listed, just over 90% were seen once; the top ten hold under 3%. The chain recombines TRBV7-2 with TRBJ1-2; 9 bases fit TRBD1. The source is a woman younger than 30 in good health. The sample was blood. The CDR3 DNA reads TGTGCCAGCTCACGGGACAGGGTGGAATTGTATGGCTACACCTTC. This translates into CASSRDRVELYGYTF.